This paragraph covers one TCR beta chain sequence. This specimen belongs to a study of T cells expressing NK-cell markers. Across the study: Most of the eight sequenced donors tested HCMV-seropositive; one tested seronegative.

No DNA is given; TCRdb re-called the 5' RACE reads and lists each CDR3 protein once. The repertoire table contains approximately 380,000 distinct CDR3 sequences. CDR1 and CDR2 (germline): KGHSH, LQKENI. The CDR3 spans 15 residues. Material for sequencing was blood T cells: a sorted CD56 or NKG2C T cell subset, CD4+ or CD8+ T cells, or bulk PBMC T cells (not recorded which). The rearrangement uses TRBV18 and TRBJ2-7; the TRBD2 assignment by TCRdb is unverifiable without DNA. This clonotype originated in a man aged 18-70 years in good health. The CDR3 sequence is CASSPRLQRGNEQYF.